This entry lists 23 T cell receptor beta chains sequenced from one sample in a study of cytomegalovirus exposure and HLA in healthy donors. Both 60 Vbeta primers and 13 Jbeta primers went into the PCR. The protocol was immunoSEQ multiplex PCR, while the TCRdb copy is restricted to in-frame clones and leaves out a portion. Of around 100,000 clones in the sample, 82% were seen once. The sequenced sample consisted of PBMCs. These receptors came from a woman between 18 and 30 years old in good health and CMV-seronegative.

This chain uses TRBV4-2 with TRBJ1-6; 7 bases align to TRBD1. The J segment lost 10 bases and the V segment lost 0 bases, leaving 9 bases of the junction unmatched. In germline, CDR1 is LGHNA, CDR2 YNFKEQ. CDR3 length equals 16 residues. CDR3 coding DNA: TGTGCCAGCAGCCAAGATCAGGGGGGCGCGGGGTCACCCCTCCACTTT. This gives the protein CASSQDQGGAGSPLHF.

The V call is TRBV2, the J call TRBJ2-3; unclear D gene. The V end was cut by 1 base, the J end by 0 bases, with 8 bases between. The germline gives CDR1 SNHLY, CDR2 FYNNEI. The CDR3 sequence is 15 residues long. Here the CDR3 DNA reads TGTGCCAGCAGTGAAGACGGTATTAGCACAGATACGCAGTATTTT. Translation gives CASSEDGISTDTQYF.

The chain couples TRBV28 to TRBJ1-2; the match to TRBD1 covers 8 bases. V lost 6 bases to trimming and J lost 3 bases; unmatched junction nucleotides: 6. Germline CDR1 and CDR2: MDHEN and SYDVKM. The CDR3 has 14 residues. The CDR3 sequence is CASRGQGADYGYTF. CDR3 bases: TGTGCCAGCAGGGGTCAGGGGGCTGACTATGGCTACACCTTC.

V usage is TRBV11-1 and J usage is TRBJ2-7, with 9 bases identical to TRBD1. Germline V lookup: CDR1 SGHAT, CDR2 FQDESV (reference sequence). This CDR3 spans 14 amino acids. With V trimmed by 5 bases and J by 3 bases, 5 bases remained unmatched. In DNA, the CDR3 is TGTGCCAGCAGCCCCGGGACAGGGTTCTACGAGCAGTACTTC. Amino acid sequence: CASSPGTGFYEQYF. The entire variable domain, with the rest obtained from reference TRBV11-1 and TRBJ2-7, is as follows: EAEVAQSPRYKITEKSQAVAFWCDPISGHATLYWYRQILGQGPELLVQFQDESVVDDSQLPKDRFSAERLKGVDSTLKIQPAELGDSAMYLCASSPGTGFYEQYFGPGTRLTVT.

The CDR3 protein is CAWGRSNTEAFF. CDR3 DNA sequence: TGTGCCTGGGGCAGATCGAACACTGAAGCTTTCTTT. This sequence joins TRBV15 and TRBJ1-1, with a possible D match to TRBD1 (5 bases). This CDR3 comprises 12 residues. Germline lookup yields CDR1 LNHNV and CDR2 YYDKDF (reference sequence). V was clipped by 11 bases and J by 1 base, with 11 bases between them.

This rearrangement joins TRBV7-6 to TRBJ2-6; tentative D call: TRBD1 (6 bases). Germline CDR1 is SGHVS and CDR2 is FNYEAQ. The CDR3 sequence is 18 residues long. The V gene lost 2 bases and the J gene lost 0 bases, with 14 bases spanning the gap. The CDR3 here is CASSLTGRALSGANVLTF. The CDR3 region has the DNA TGTGCCAGCAGCTTAACAGGGCGGGCACTCTCTGGGGCCAACGTCCTGACTTTC.

This clone was seen only a few times. V usage is TRBV2 and J usage is TRBJ2-2; D is possibly TRBD2 (5 bases). The ends were cut back, 0 bases at V and 5 bases at J, with 19 bases in the middle. Germline V CDR1 and CDR2: SNHLY, FYNNEI. The length of the CDR3 is 18 residues. The DNA for the CDR3 is TGTGCCAGCAGTGAAGCGCTTCTGGTTAGCGAAATTACCGGGGAGCTGTTTTTT. This encodes CASSEALLVSEITGELFF.

This clone has a handful of counts. The rearrangement joins TRBV6-6 to TRBJ1-1; D unclear. Trimming shortened V by 2 bases and J by 0 bases, and 7 bases separated the two germline ends. Germline CDR1 MNHNY, CDR2 SVGAGI (reference sequence). The CDR3 extends over 14 amino acids. The CDR3 DNA follows: TGTGCCAGCAGTTACGAGCACCTGAACACTGAAGCTTTCTTT. It encodes CASSYEHLNTEAFF.

A few counts support this clone. The chain has TRBV7-8 and TRBJ1-5, with D possibly TRBD1 on 5 matching bases. Germline V gene lookup returns CDR1 SGHVS and CDR2 FQNEAQ. The CDR3 runs 16 residues. V lost 1 base and J lost 0, with 10 bases in between. The CDR3 loop reads CASSLVVGVSNQPQHF. CDR3 DNA: TGTGCCAGCAGCTTAGTTGTAGGGGTTAGCAATCAGCCCCAGCATTTT.

This chain connects TRBV29-1 to TRBJ1-1; the match to TRBD1 covers 8 bases. This CDR3 region has 13 residues. V dropped 2 bases and J dropped 1; count of bases not matched to a gene: 0. Germline CDR1 SQVTM, CDR2 ANQGSEA. CDR3 sequence: CSVETGGNTEAFF. CDR3 DNA sequence: TGCAGCGTTGAAACAGGGGGGAACACTGAAGCTTTCTTT.

The chain carries TRBV6-1 and TRBJ1-3; D remains unclear. V shed 1 base and J shed 7 bases, with 8 bases lying between them. CDR1 MNHNS and CDR2 SASEGT come from the germline V gene. The CDR3 is 13 residues long. Here the CDR3 reads CASSEGAPNTIYF. CDR3 in DNA: TGTGCCAGCAGTGAAGGAGCACCCAACACCATATATTTT.

The CDR3 loop reads CASSLGQGRLQQYF. Here the CDR3 DNA reads TGCGCCAGCAGCTTGGGACAGGGTCGATTACAGCAGTACTTC. The rearrangement joins TRBV5-1 to TRBJ2-7, with TRBD1 identical over 7 bases. With V trimmed by 0 bases and J by 8 bases, 8 bases remained unmatched. The V gene's germline CDR1 is SGHRS and CDR2 YFSETQ. This CDR3 contains 14 residues. Full variable domain (remainder filled in from reference TRBV5-1 and TRBJ2-7): KAGVTQTPRYLIKTRGQQVTLSCSPISGHRSVSWYQQTPGQGLQFLFEYFSETQRNKGNFPGRFSGRQFSNSRSEMNVSTLELGDSALYLCASSLGQGRLQQYFGPGTRLTVT.

The count of this clone is one. V is TRBV11-2 and J is TRBJ2-7; TRBD2 aligns across 14 bases. The ends lost 3 bases at V and 4 bases at J; junction bases unmatched: 5. Germline assignment: CDR1 SGHAT and CDR2 FQNNGV. The CDR3 is 16 residues long. The DNA for the CDR3 is TGTGCCAGCAGCTTGGGACTAGCGGGAGTGGGGTACGAGCAGTACTTC. Residues: CASSLGLAGVGYEQYF.

The chain links TRBV6-5 to TRBJ1-5; D is uncertain. The V and J ends lost 2 bases and 5 bases respectively, with 7 bases between them. The CDR3 is 13 residues long. CDR1 is MNHEY and CDR2 is SVGAGI in the germline V gene. This chain's CDR3 is CASSYALDQPQHF. The CDR3 coding sequence is TGTGCCAGCAGTTACGCCCTAGATCAGCCCCAGCATTTT.

The V call is TRBV27, the J call TRBJ2-1, with D tentatively TRBD2 (6 bases). The germline V gene has CDR1 MNHEY and CDR2 SMNVEV (reference sequence). V gave up 4 bases and J gave up 2 bases, with 15 bases separating them. This CDR3 is built from 16 residues. This CDR3 is CASSSSGSSAYNEQFF. Here the CDR3 DNA reads TGTGCCAGCAGTTCCTCTGGGTCTAGCGCCTACAATGAGCAGTTCTTC.

This clone was observed once. CDR3 DNA sequence: TGCGCCAGCAGCTCCGGGACAGCCTCAACTAATGAAAAACTGTTTTTT. Protein sequence: CASSSGTASTNEKLFF. The chain employs TRBV5-1 and TRBJ1-4; TRBD1 matches at 7 bases. The CDR3 contains 16 residues. V lost 3 bases, J lost 0 bases, and 5 bases stayed unmatched. Germline V gene data show CDR1 as SGHRS and CDR2 as YFSETQ. Full variable domain (missing parts from reference TRBV5-1 and TRBJ1-4): KAGVTQTPRYLIKTRGQQVTLSCSPISGHRSVSWYQQTPGQGLQFLFEYFSETQRNKGNFPGRFSGRQFSNSRSEMNVSTLELGDSALYLCASSSGTASTNEKLFFGSGTQLSVL.

The V gene is TRBV19, the J gene TRBJ1-2; 8 nucleotides agree with TRBD1. Germline V gene data show CDR1 as LNHDA and CDR2 as SQIVND (reference sequence). There are 15 residues in the CDR3. The J segment lost 4 bases and the V segment lost 7 bases, leaving 11 bases of the junction unmatched. CDR3 amino acids: CASKAYQGATYGYTF. CDR3 nucleotide sequence: TGTGCCAGTAAGGCGTATCAGGGGGCGACCTATGGCTACACCTTC.

The rearrangement uses TRBV11-2 and TRBJ1-2, with TRBD1 matching over 11 bases. The CDR3 is 15 amino acids. Germline lookup yields CDR1 SGHAT and CDR2 FQNNGV. Germline trimming cut 1 base from V and 4 bases from J; bases unmatched to any gene: 2. The CDR3 nucleotides are TGTGCCAGCAGCTTAGCGGGACAGGGGGGCTATGGCTACACCTTC. Translation gives CASSLAGQGGYGYTF.

Notes on this clone: The same CDR3 can be traced to other DNA sequences in this sample. The rearrangement uses TRBV7-9 and TRBJ1-1, with D tentatively TRBD1 (6 bases). Germline V gene lookup returns CDR1 SEHNR and CDR2 FQNEAQ (reference sequence). V lost 1 base and J lost 1, with 7 bases in between. CDR3 length: 14 amino acids. CDR3 nucleotides: TGTGCCAGCAGCTTAGTACAGGGGAACACTGAAGCTTTCTTT. This gives the protein CASSLVQGNTEAFF.

V gene TRBV6-6 combines with J gene TRBJ1-5, with 7 nucleotides matching TRBD1. CDR1 and CDR2 (germline): MNHNY, SVGAGI (reference sequence). The CDR3 is 15 amino acids. V lost 0 bases and J lost 4; bases outside the gene matches: 3. CDR3 sequence: CASSYSRDSNQPQHF. For the CDR3, the DNA is TGTGCCAGCAGTTACTCCCGGGACAGTAATCAGCCCCAGCATTTT.

The chain combines TRBV30 with TRBJ1-1; 11 nucleotides line up with TRBD1. The CDR3 is made up of 14 amino acids. The junction had 1 base not matched to a gene; V was cut back by 0 bases and J by 4 bases. Germline V gene lookup returns CDR1 GTSNPN and CDR2 SVGIG (reference sequence). The CDR3 nucleotides are TGTGCCTGGAGTGTAGGGACAGGGGGCACTGAAGCTTTCTTT. Translating gives CAWSVGTGGTEAFF.

This chain joins TRBV28 and TRBJ1-2, with 7 bases that match TRBD1. Per the germline V gene, CDR1 is MDHEN and CDR2 is SYDVKM. J was trimmed by 7 bases and V by 6 bases; bases with no gene match: 14. The CDR3 is made up of 15 amino acids. The CDR3 DNA reads as TGTGCCAGCAGCGGATCCTACAGGGGCGGCGGTGGCTACACCTTC. This codes for CASSGSYRGGGGYTF.

This chain links TRBV28 with TRBJ2-7; possible D gene TRBD2, 5 bases. CDR1 MDHEN and CDR2 SYDVKM come from the germline V gene. The CDR3 is 15 amino acids. Trimming stripped 0 bases from V and 0 bases from J, with 9 bases between. The CDR3 DNA reads TGTGCCAGCAGTTTATGGGCGGGTAGCTCCTACGAGCAGTACTTC. Its protein product is CASSLWAGSSYEQYF.